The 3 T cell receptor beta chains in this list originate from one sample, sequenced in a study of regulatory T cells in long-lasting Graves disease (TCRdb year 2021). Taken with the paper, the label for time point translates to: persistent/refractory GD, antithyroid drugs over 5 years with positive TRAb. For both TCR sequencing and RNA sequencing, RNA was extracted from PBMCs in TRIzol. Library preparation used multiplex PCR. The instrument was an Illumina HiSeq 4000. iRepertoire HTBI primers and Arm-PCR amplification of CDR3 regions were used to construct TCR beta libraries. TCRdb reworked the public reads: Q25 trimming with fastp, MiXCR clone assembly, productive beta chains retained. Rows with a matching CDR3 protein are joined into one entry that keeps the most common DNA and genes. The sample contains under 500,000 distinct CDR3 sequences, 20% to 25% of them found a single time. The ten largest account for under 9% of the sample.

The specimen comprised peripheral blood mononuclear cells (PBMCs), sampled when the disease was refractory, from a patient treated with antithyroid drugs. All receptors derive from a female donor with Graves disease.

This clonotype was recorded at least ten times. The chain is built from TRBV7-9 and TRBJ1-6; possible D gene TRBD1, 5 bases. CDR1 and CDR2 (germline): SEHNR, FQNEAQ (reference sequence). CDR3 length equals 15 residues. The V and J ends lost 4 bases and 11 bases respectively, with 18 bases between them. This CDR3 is CASSYISSGGAPLHF. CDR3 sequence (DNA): TGTGCCAGCAGCTATATCTCCTCGGGGGGGGCACCCCTCCACTTT.

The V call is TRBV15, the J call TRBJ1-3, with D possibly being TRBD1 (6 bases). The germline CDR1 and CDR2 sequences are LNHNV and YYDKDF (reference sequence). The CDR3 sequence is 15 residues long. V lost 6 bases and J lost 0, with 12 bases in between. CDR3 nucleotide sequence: TGTGCCACCAGAGGGGACACATACTCTGGAAACACCATATATTTT. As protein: CATRGDTYSGNTIYF.

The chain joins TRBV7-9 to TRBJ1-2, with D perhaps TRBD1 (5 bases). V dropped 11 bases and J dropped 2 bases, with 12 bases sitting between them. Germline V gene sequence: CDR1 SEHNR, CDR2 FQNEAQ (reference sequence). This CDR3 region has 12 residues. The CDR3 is CAGEQDNYGYTF. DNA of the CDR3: TGTGCCGGCGAACAGGACAACTATGGCTACACCTTC.